This T cell receptor beta chain was captured in a study of blood T cells in healthy people across ages (dated by TCRdb to the mid-2010s). A note on the overall study: In model experiments, template switching captured roughly one uniquely barcoded TCR beta cDNA molecule for every two T cells. The study measured age-related changes in TCR beta repertoire diversity using deep sequencing normalized with unique cDNA molecular identifiers. The donors were split into four age groups: young (average 16 years), middle-aged (39), aged (roughly 65) and long-lived (over 80). To avoid experimental bias, donors of different ages were distributed randomly across sequencing lanes. For two donors (one aged 18 to 30 and one aged 80 or older), the study analyzed two additional independent replicas of 1 million unique cDNA reads from the same blood draw. Results and caveats for the whole study, not just this receptor: Conclusive comparison of naive and antigen-experienced compartments was prevented by the profiling of bulk unsorted PBMCs. Because the CMV infection status of the donors was unknown, age-related changes in expanded clonotypes may potentially have been confounded. Compared with the aged group, the long-lived group had more naive CD4+ T cells, fewer expanded clones and increased TCR diversity, suggesting age selection. Observed TCR beta diversity per million T cells fell roughly linearly with age, and a significant reduction was already apparent by age around 44. Total diversity estimates from one million sequenced T cells were considered lower bounds and underestimates. Observed TCR beta diversity correlated strongly with the percentage of naive T cells measured by flow cytometry.

Trimmed from V: 1 base; trimmed from J: 4 bases; junction bases lacking a gene match: 6. The germline V gene (reference sequence) provides CDR1 LGHDT and CDR2 YNNKEL. From the cysteine up to the phenylalanine, the CDR3 has a length of 16 residues. Of all the DNA, just the CDR3 is kept, 48 bases in frame from base 1. Notes on this clonotype: Its antigen remains unidentified. Qualities for individual bases were not recorded, and no much larger clone is one base off.

Donors were 40 or so systemically healthy Caucasian individuals from Russia aged roughly 6 to 100 years. About 10 milliliters of peripheral blood were collected from each donor into EDTA-treated Vacutainer tubes. Ficoll-Paque density-gradient centrifugation was used to isolate PBMCs, with at least 7 million per sample. Total RNA was extracted from PBMCs with Trizol reagent, with at least 5 micrograms obtained per sample. For every donor, flow cytometry on a PBMC aliquot measured the percentage of naive CD45RAhigh/CD27high T cells. Libraries were built with 5' RACE. For sequencing, an Illumina HiSeq 2500 was employed. A second about 7 to 12 cycle PCR used a sample-barcoded 5' primer and a J-beta primer mix. A unique molecular identifier was introduced onto each TCR beta cDNA molecule by a template-switch 5' adaptor carrying 12 random nucleotides. Each sample yielded at least 3 million CDR3-containing paired-end reads. All of the RNA was converted into first-strand cDNA using the Mint cDNA synthesis kit, with a TRBC-specific oligonucleotide serving as the primer. After uracil-DNA glycosylase treatment, a first 18-cycle PCR used universal primers M1SS and BC2_uni_R on all cDNA. The authors processed their data as follows. For normalization, 1 million high-quality reads, each with a distinct molecular identifier, were randomly selected from each sample. Instead of being binned into consensus sequences, reads with shared molecular identifiers were discarded. CDR3 identification, clonotype clustering and error correction used MiTCR with a Q25 quality threshold and the strictest error-elimination algorithm. Lower-bound total TCR beta diversity was estimated with a nonparametric unseen species model using Euler transformation. Using fastp trimming at Q25 and MiXCR clonotype assembly, TCRdb reanalyzed the public sequencing data and kept in-frame beta chains. Records with the same CDR3 protein are collapsed into one entry carrying the most frequent genes and DNA. In this record, the V and J calls reflect TCRdb's handling and not the investigators' own analysis. Recorded for this sample are approximately 730,000 distinct CDR3 sequences; around half of them occurred a single time. Together, the top ten hold approximately 41% of the sample.

The sample consisted of blood. This chain is built from TRBV3-1 and TRBJ2-5, with 10 bases aligning to TRBD2. This clonotype originated in an elderly man in good health. This receptor has the CDR3 CASSQASGRGGETQYF. The DNA sequence follows: TGTGCCAGCAGCCAAGCTAGCGGGAGAGGTGGAGAGACCCAGTACTTC.